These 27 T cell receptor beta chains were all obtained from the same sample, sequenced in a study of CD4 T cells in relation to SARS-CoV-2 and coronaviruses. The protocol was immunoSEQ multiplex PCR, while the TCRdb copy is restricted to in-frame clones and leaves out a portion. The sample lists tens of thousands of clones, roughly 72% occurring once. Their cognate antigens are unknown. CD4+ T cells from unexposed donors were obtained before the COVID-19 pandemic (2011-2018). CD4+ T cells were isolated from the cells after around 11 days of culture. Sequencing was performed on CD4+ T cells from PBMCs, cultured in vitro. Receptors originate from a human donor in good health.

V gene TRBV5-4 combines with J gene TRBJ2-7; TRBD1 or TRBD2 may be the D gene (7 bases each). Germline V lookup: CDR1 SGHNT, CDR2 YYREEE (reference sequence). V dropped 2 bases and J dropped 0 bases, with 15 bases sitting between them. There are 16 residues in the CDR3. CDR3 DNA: TGTGCCAGCAGCTTAGCGGGACAGCCGTACTCCTACGAGCAGTACTTC. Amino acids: CASSLAGQPYSYEQYF.

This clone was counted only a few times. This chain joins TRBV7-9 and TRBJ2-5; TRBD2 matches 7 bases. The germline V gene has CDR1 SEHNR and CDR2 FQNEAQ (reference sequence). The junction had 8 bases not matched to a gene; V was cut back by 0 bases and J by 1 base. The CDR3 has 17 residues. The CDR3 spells CASSLASASGSQETQYF. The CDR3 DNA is TGTGCCAGCAGCTTAGCGTCGGCTAGCGGATCCCAAGAGACCCAGTACTTC.

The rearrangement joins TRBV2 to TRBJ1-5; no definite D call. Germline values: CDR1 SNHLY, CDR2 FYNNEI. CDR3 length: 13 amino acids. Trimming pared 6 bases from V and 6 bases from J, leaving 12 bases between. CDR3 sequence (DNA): TGTGCCAGCAGGGCTGGACTTTCTCAGCCCCAGCATTTT. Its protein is CASRAGLSQPQHF.

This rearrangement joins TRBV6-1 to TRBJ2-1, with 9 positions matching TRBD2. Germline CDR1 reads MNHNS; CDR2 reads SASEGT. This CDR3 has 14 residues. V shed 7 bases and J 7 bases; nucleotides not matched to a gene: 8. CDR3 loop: CASKVDSGRNEQFF. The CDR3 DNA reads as TGTGCCAGCAAGGTTGATAGCGGGAGAAATGAGCAGTTCTTC.

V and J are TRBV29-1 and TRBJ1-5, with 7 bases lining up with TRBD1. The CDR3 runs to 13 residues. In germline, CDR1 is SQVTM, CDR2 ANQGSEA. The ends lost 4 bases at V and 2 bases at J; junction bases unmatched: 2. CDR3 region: CSVGQGGNQPQHF. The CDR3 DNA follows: TGCAGCGTTGGGCAGGGGGGCAATCAGCCCCAGCATTTT.

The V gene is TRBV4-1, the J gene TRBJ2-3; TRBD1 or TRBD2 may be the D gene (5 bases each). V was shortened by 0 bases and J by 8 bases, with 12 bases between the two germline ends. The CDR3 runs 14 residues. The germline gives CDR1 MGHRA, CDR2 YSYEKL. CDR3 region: CASSQDYGTGTQYF. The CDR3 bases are TGCGCCAGCAGCCAAGATTACGGGACCGGTACGCAGTATTTT.

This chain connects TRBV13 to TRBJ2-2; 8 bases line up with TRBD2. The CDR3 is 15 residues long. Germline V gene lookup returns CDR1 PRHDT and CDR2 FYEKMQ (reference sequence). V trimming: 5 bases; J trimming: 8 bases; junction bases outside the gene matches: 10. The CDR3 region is CASSAGLGRFGELFF. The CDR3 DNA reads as TGTGCCAGCAGCGCGGGACTAGGTCGGTTTGGGGAGCTGTTTTTT. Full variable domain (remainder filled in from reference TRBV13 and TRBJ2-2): AAGVIQSPRHLIKEKRETATLKCYPIPRHDTVYWYQQGPGQDPQFLISFYEKMQSDKGSIPDRFSAQQFSDYHSELNMSSLELGDSALYFCASSAGLGRFGELFFGEGSRLTVL.

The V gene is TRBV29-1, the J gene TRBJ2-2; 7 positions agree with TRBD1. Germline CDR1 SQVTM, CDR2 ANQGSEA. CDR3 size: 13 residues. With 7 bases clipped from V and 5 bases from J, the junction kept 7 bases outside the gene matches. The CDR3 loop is CSGNRGGTGELFF. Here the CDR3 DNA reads TGCAGCGGGAACAGGGGCGGGACCGGGGAGCTGTTTTTT.

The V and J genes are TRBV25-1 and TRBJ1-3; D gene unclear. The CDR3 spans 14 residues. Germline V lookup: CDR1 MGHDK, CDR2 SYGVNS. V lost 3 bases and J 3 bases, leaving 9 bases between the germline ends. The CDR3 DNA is TGTGCCAGCAGTGAGGCCAGTAGTGGAAACACCATATATTTT. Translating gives CASSEASSGNTIYF.

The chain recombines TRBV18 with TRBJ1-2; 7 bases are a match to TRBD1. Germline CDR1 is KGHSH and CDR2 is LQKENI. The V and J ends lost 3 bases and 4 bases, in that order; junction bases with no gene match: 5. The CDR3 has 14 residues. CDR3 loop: CASSPEGQSYGYTF. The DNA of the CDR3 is TGTGCCAGCTCACCGGAGGGACAGTCCTATGGCTACACCTTC.

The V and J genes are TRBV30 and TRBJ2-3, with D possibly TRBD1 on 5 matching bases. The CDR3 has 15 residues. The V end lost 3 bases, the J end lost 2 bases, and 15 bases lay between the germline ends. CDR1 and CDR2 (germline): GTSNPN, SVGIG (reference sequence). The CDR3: CAWRAGAGHTDTQYF. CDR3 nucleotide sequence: TGTGCCTGGAGAGCTGGGGCAGGGCACACAGATACGCAGTATTTT. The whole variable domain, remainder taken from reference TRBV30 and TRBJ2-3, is SQTIHQWPATLVQPVGSPLSLECTVEGTSNPNLYWYRQAAGRGLQLLFYSVGIGQISSEVPQNLSASRPQDRQFILSSKKLLLSDSGFYLCAWRAGAGHTDTQYFGPGTRLTVL.

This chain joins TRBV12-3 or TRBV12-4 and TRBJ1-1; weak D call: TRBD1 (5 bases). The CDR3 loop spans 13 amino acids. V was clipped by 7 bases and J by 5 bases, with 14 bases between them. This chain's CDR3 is CASTSPGWTEAFF. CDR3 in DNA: TGTGCCAGCACCAGCCCAGGGTGGACTGAAGCTTTCTTT.

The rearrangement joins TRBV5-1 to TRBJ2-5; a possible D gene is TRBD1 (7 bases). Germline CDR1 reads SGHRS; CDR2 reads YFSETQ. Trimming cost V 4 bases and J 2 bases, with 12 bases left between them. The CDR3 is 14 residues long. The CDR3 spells CASSKAGGQETQYF. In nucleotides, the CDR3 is TGCGCCAGCAGCAAGGCAGGGGGGCAAGAGACCCAGTACTTC.

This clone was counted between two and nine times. The CDR3 reads CASSLELGSRNTIYF. The CDR3 DNA sequence: TGTGCCAGCAGCTTAGAATTAGGCAGCCGAAACACCATATATTTT. The chain has TRBV7-2 and TRBJ1-3; no clear D gene. Germline V CDR1 and CDR2: SGHTA, FQGNSA. The CDR3 runs to 15 residues. V was trimmed by 1 base and J by 5 bases, leaving 12 bases between them.

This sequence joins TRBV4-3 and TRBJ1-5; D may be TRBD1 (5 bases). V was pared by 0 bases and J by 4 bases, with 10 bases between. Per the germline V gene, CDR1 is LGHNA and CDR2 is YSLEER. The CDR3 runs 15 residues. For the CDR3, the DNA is TGCGCCAGCAGCCAAGAGGGGGGGGGAAATCAGCCCCAGCATTTT. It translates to CASSQEGGGNQPQHF.

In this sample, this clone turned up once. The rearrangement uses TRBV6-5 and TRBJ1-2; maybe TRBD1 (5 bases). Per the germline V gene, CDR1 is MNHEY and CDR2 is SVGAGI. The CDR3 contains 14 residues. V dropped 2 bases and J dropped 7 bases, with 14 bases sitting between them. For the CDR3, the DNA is TGTGCCAGCAGTTACCTCCAGGGATCTTCTGGCTACACCTTC. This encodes CASSYLQGSSGYTF.

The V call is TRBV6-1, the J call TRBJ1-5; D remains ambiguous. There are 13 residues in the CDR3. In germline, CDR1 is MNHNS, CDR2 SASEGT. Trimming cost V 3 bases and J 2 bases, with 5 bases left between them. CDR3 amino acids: CASSDNRNQPQHF. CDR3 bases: TGTGCCAGCAGTGACAACCGCAATCAGCCCCAGCATTTT.

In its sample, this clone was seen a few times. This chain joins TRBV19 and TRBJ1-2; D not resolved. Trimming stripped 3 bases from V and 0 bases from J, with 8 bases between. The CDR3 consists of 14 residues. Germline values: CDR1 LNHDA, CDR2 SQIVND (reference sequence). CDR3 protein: CASSMLEANYGYTF. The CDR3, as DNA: TGTGCCAGTAGTATGCTCGAAGCTAACTATGGCTACACCTTC.

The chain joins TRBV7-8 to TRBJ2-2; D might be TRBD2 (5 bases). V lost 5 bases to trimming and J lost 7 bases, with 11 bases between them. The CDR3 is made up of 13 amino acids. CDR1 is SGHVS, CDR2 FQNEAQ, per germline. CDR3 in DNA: TGTGCCAGCAGCGGAGGACGGGTCGGGGAGCTGTTTTTT. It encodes CASSGGRVGELFF.

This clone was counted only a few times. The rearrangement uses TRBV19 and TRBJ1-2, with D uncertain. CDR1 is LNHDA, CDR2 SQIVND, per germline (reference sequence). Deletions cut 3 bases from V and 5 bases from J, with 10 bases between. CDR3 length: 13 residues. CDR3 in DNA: TGTGCCAGTAGTATCGCAGGCAATTATGGCTACACCTTC. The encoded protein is CASSIAGNYGYTF.

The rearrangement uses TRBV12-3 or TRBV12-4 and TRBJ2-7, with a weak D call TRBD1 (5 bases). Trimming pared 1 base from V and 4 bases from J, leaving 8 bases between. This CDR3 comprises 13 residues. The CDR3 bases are TGTGCCAGCAGTTTAGGACAGCTATACGAGCAGTACTTC. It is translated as CASSLGQLYEQYF.

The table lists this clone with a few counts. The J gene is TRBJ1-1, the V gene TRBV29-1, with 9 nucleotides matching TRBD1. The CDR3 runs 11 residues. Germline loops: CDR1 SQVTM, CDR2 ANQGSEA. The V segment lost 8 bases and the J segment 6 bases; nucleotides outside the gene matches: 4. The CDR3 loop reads CSLTGGSEAFF. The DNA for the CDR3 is TGCAGCCTTACAGGGGGCTCTGAAGCTTTCTTT.

The CDR3 coding sequence is TGTGCCAGCAGCCAAGCAGGGGTAGGAGCCGGGGAGCTGTTTTTT. Protein: CASSQAGVGAGELFF. This chain uses TRBV3-1 (or the pseudogene TRBV3-2) with TRBJ2-2; possible D gene TRBD1, 6 bases. CDR1 is LGHDT and CDR2 is YNNKEL in the germline V gene (reference sequence). Trimming shortened V by 1 base and J by 6 bases, and 12 bases separated the two germline ends. The CDR3 runs 15 residues.

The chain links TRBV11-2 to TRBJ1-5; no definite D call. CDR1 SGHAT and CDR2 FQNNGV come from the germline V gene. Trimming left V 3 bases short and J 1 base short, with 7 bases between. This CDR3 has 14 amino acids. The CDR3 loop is CASSLRGSNQPQHF. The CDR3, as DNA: TGTGCCAGCAGCTTGCGCGGAAGCAATCAGCCCCAGCATTTT. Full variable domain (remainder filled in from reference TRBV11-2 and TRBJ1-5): EAGVAQSPRYKIIEKRQSVAFWCNPISGHATLYWYQQILGQGPKLLIQFQNNGVVDDSQLPKDRFSAERLKGVDSTLKIQPAKLEDSAVYLCASSLRGSNQPQHFGDGTRLSIL.

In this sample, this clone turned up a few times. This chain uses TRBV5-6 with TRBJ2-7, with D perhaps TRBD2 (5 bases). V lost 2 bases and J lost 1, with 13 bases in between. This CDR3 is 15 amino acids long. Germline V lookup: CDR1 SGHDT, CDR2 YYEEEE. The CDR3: CASSLTQTGSYEQYF. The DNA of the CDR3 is TGTGCCAGCAGCTTAACTCAGACGGGGTCCTACGAGCAGTACTTC.

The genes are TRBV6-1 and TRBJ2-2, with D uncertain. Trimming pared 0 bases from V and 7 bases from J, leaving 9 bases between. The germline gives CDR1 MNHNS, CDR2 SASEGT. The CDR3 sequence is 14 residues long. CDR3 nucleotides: TGTGCCAGCAGTGAAGCGCAGTCCGTCGGGGAGCTGTTTTTT. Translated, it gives CASSEAQSVGELFF.

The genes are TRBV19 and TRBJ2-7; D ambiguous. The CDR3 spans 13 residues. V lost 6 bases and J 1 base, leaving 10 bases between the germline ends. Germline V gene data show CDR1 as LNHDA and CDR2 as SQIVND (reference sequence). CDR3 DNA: TGTGCCAGTAGGTCGGCAGCTTCCTACGAGCAGTACTTC. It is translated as CASRSAASYEQYF.